This T cell receptor (beta chain) originates from a study of radiation and T cells in renal cell carcinoma. Indicated time point: blood 4 weeks post-SBRT, at nephrectomy. Stated treatment: 15 Gy SBRT to primary tumor, nephrectomy 4 weeks later. Nephrectomy followed 15 Gy stereotactic body radiation by 4 weeks. Germline V gene lookup returns CDR1 MNHNY and CDR2 SVGAGI (reference sequence). The CDR3 extends over 12 amino acids. V was clipped by 7 bases and J by 3 bases, with 9 bases between them. Points from the study as a whole: No pretreatment tumor biopsies were available for baseline clonotypes.

Libraries were prepared by immunoSEQ multiplex PCR; TCRdb keeps only in-frame clonotypes and omits some of them. The profile shows fewer than 80,000 clones, over 65% of them singletons. In regard to this clone: The antigen is unknown.

This sequence joins TRBV6-6 and TRBJ1-1; D is unclear. The TCR was taken from a woman aged 60-75 years with renal cell carcinoma. Here the sequenced sample was blood, taken from a patient whose treatment included radiotherapy and nephrectomy. CDR3 residues: CASIKRYTEAFF. Written as DNA, the CDR3 is TGTGCCAGCATCAAGAGGTACACTGAAGCTTTCTTT.